This record looks at one T cell receptor (beta chain) sequence and its context. It has no known antigen specificity. It has no much larger one-base neighbor in the sample; base qualities were not kept. Participants in the prospective study were aged 18 to 89 years, lived in over 20 United States geographic areas, and enrolled through a virtual design. In the prospective study, participants were assigned to cohorts based on the clinical history participants reported in a screening survey and a study questionnaire. Recovered participants in ImmuneRACE Cohort 3 were defined by two consecutive negative NP/OP PCR tests, clearance by a healthcare professional, or resolution of symptoms. Mobile phlebotomists in the prospective study collected whole blood, serum and a nasopharyngeal or oropharyngeal swab from every participant. Participants in the prospective study had the option to provide additional blood draws and questionnaires over a 2-month period. Blood samples from the prospective study were shipped frozen or at room temperature prior to DNA extraction.

This specimen comes from a study of blood T cell repertoires in COVID-19 (dated by TCRdb to 2019 to 2021). The study in broad terms: Samples from collaborators originated in the United States, Italy and Spain and spanned both the acute and convalescent phases of COVID-19. The material from the prospective study consisted of cDNA or gDNA derived from T cells, B-cell-depleted T cells, or PBMCs. The dataset comprised deeply sampled blood TCRbeta repertoires from subjects exposed to, actively infected with, or recovered from COVID-19. The repertoires were released in a freely available public database meant as a resource for research on the immune response to SARS-CoV-2. Samples came from the ongoing ImmuneRACE study (first 160 participants) plus 1,254 subjects from 6 global collaborators. A de-identified subject ID, COVID-19 status, age in years and sex were almost always included in the sample metadata. Where HLA class I and class II types were available, the types were taken from metadata supplied by the sample provider, not from assay-based typing.

The study at large found these results: How much clinical and demographic metadata was included differed by source and by participant, and the metadata was provided uncurated.

TCRbeta CDR3 regions were amplified from genomic DNA by means of the immunoSEQ Assay, a bias-controlled multiplex PCR. On the authors' methods: The number of nucleated cells in each sample was estimated by amplification of reference gene primers within the assay. To quantify the absolute abundance of each unique TCRbeta CDR3 rearrangement, sequence reads were collapsed and filtered. Productive Simpson clonality was computed per sample as the square root of Simpson's diversity index over productive rearrangements. TCRdb obtained this table from immuneACCESS and retained in-frame rearrangements with V and J assigned. These tables miss some clones; where compared with another copy, unresolved V genes account for less than half of the shortfall, and the remainder is unexplained. The DNA was the basis for D and trimming; V, J and clone size are from that table. Across this sample there are approximately 300,000 clones, with approximately 85% seen only once. The ten largest clones add up to 4.3% of the sample.

Per the germline V gene, SGHTA is the CDR1 and FQGNSA is the CDR2. The CDR3 sequence holds 15 residues, the cysteine and phenylalanine included. Of the read, only the CDR3 DNA is kept; its 45 bases are in frame from base 1. Relative to germline, V is 3 bases shorter and J is 3 bases shorter, with 13 bases between their ends. This TCR derives from a woman in her twenties or thirties who had recovered from COVID-19. The chain links TRBV7-2 with TRBJ2-3; TRBD1 might be the D gene, on 5 matching bases. Sequencing was carried out using PBMCs or T cells enriched from blood (not recorded which). The CDR3 reads CASSLTPGLTDTQYF. The DNA is as follows: TGTGCCAGCAGCTTGACCCCAGGGCTGACAGATACGCAGTATTTT.